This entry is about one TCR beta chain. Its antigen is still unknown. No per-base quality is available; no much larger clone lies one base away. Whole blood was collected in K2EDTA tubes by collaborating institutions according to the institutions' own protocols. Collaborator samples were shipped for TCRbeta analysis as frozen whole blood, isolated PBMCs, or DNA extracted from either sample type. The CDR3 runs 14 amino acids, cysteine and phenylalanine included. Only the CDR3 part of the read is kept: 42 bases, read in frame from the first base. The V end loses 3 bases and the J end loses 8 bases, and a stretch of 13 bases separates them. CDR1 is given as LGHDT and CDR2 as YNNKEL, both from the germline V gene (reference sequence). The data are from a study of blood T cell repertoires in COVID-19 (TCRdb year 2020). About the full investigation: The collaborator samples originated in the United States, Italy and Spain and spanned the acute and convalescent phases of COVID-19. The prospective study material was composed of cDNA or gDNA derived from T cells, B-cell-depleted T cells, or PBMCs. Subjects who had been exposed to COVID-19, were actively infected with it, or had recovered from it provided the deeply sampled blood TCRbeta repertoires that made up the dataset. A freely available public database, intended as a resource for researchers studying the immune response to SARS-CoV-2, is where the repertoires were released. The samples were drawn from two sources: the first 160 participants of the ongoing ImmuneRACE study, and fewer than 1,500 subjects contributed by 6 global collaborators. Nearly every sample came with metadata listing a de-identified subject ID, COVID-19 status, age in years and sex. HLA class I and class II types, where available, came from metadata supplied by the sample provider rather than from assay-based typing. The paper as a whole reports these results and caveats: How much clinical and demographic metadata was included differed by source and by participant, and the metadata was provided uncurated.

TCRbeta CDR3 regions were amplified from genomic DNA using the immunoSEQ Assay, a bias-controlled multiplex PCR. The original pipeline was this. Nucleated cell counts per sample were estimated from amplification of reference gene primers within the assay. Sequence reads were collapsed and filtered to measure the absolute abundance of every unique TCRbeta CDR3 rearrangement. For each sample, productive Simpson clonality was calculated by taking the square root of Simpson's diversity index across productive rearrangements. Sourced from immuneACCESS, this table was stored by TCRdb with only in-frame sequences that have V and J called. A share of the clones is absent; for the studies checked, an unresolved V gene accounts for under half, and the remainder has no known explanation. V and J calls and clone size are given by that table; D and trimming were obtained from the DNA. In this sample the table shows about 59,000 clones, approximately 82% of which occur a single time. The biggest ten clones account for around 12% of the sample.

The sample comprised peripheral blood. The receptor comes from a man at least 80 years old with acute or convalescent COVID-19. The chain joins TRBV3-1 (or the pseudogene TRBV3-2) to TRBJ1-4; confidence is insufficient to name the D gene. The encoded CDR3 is CASSHHPEQEKLFF. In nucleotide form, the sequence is TGTGCCAGCAGCCACCATCCCGAACAGGAAAAACTGTTTTTT.